This TCR beta chain is from a study of neurological immune-mediated disorders. The CDR3 has 16 residues. Trimming took 1 base from V and 0 from J, leaving 13 bases between them. CDR1 and CDR2 from the germline V gene are SGHRS and YFSETQ. This clonotype was counted at least ten times. Its matching antigen is unknown. Synthesis of cDNA was carried out by template-switch 5'RACE. The reaction used 10-nucleotide random UMIs. From the 5' RACE reads, TCRdb called clonotypes with MiXCR, one entry per CDR3 protein. The profile shows about 120,000 distinct CDR3 sequences, more than 2.5% of them singletons. General study results and limits: Whereas HTLV-1-associated myelopathy showed the most TCR clonal expansion, multiple sclerosis showed the least, with levels below those of healthy controls. The study phylogenetically grouped the repertoires of 18 of 34 multiple sclerosis patients into one related-CDR3 cluster, a possible signature.

The sequence was obtained from a woman under 40 with multiple sclerosis. The chain carries TRBV5-1 and TRBJ1-1; no clear D. Source material: PBMCs. The CDR3 nucleotides read TGCGCCAGCAGCTTGCCCGGGTTGGGGATGAACACTGAAGCTTTCTTT. It yields the protein CASSLPGLGMNTEAFF.